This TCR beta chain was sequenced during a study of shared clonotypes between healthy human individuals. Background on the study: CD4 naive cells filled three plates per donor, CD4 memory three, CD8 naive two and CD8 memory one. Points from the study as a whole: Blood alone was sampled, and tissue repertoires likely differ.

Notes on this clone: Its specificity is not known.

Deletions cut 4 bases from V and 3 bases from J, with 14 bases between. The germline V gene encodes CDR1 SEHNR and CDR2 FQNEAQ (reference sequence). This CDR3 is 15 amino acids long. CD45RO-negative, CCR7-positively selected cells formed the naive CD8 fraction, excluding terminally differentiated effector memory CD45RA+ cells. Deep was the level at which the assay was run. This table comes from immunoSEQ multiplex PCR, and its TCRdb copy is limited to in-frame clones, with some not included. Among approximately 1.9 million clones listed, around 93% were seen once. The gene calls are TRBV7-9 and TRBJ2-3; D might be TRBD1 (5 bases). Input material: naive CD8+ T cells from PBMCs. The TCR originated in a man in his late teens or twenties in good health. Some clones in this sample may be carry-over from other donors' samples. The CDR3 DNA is TGTGCCAGCAGCTGGGGCGGCAGAAAAACAGATACGCAGTATTTT. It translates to CASSWGGRKTDTQYF.